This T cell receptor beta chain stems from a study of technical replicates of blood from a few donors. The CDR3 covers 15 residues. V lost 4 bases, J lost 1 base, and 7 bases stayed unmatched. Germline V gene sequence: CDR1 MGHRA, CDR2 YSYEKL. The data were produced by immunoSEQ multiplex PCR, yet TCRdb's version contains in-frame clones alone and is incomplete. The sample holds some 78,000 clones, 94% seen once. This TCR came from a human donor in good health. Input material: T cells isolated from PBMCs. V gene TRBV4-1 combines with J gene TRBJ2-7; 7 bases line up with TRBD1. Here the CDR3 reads CASSPWDRPSYEQYF. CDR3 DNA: TGCGCCAGCAGCCCTTGGGACAGACCTTCCTACGAGCAGTACTTC.